Below are 4 T cell receptor beta chains sequenced from a single sample in a study of blood T cell repertoires in COVID-19. Sequencing was performed with immunoSEQ multiplex PCR; in TCRdb, only in-frame clones are kept and a portion is missing. The table lists about 190,000 clones, 70% to 80% of them singletons. The specimen was peripheral blood. Receptor source: a woman in her forties or fifties with acute or convalescent COVID-19.

The chain is built from TRBV28 and TRBJ1-6, with D hard to call. V dropped 2 bases and J dropped 9 bases, with 8 bases sitting between them. This CDR3 comprises 13 residues. CDR1 is MDHEN, CDR2 SYDVKM, per germline. The CDR3 DNA is TGTGCCAGCAGTTTAGGGCTGCCTTCACCCCTCCACTTT. This translates into CASSLGLPSPLHF.

The chain carries TRBV28 and TRBJ2-1; the match to TRBD2 covers 7 bases. The CDR3 spans 14 residues. Per germline, CDR1 MDHEN and CDR2 SYDVKM. V shed 8 bases and J 10 bases; nucleotides not matched to a gene: 14. The CDR3 here is CASGLPGLRKEQFF. Here the CDR3 DNA reads TGTGCCAGCGGGTTACCGGGACTACGGAAGGAGCAGTTCTTC.

The chain is built from TRBV10-3 and TRBJ1-5, with 7 bases fitting TRBD1. The ends lost 10 bases at V and 0 bases at J; junction bases unmatched: 9. This CDR3 has 15 amino acids. Germline values: CDR1 ENHRY, CDR2 SYGVKD. This chain's CDR3 is CATRGTGDSNQPQHF. In DNA, the CDR3 is TGTGCCACCCGGGGCACAGGGGATAGCAATCAGCCCCAGCATTTT.

The rearrangement joins TRBV18 to TRBJ2-6; D not certain. Germline CDR1 and CDR2: KGHSH and LQKENI. The CDR3 contains 18 residues. Trimming removed 1 base from V and 0 bases from J, with 13 bases in between. Here the CDR3 reads CASSPQGGSNSGANVLTF. CDR3 bases: TGTGCCAGCTCACCACAAGGCGGTTCAAACTCTGGGGCCAACGTCCTGACTTTC.